This entry lists 3 T cell receptor beta chains sequenced from one sample in a study of cytomegalovirus exposure and HLA in healthy donors. The PCR was carried out with 60 Vbeta primers and 13 Jbeta primers. Repertoires were generated with immunoSEQ multiplex PCR, while TCRdb's copy carries only in-frame clones and drops some. The repertoire consists of under 150,000 clones, with about three quarters occurring once and the leading ten covering about 1.5%. Sequencing used PBMCs. Receptor source: a woman in her late teens or twenties in good health and CMV-seronegative.

The chain joins TRBV15 to TRBJ1-3; no reliable D call. Germline-derived CDR1 and CDR2 are LNHNV and YYDKDF (reference sequence). Trimming took 0 bases from V and 0 from J, leaving 6 bases between them. This CDR3 contains 15 residues. The CDR3 reads CATSREGLSGNTIYF. The CDR3 region has the DNA TGTGCCACCAGCAGAGAGGGCCTCTCTGGAAACACCATATATTTT.

The chain links TRBV5-1 to TRBJ2-1, with TRBD2 identical over 7 bases. With 4 bases clipped from V and 2 bases from J, the junction kept 15 bases outside the gene matches. The CDR3 runs to 18 residues. Per germline, CDR1 SGHRS and CDR2 YFSETQ. CDR3 bases: TGCGCCAGCAGCAGTATCGGGCGCACTAGCGCCGCCTACAATGAGCAGTTCTTC. Translation gives CASSSIGRTSAAYNEQFF.

The chain combines TRBV29-1 with TRBJ2-7, with 10 bases fitting TRBD1. Trimming at V came to 4 bases and at J to 3 bases, leaving 3 bases not matched to a gene. Looked up from germline, CDR1 is SQVTM and CDR2 is ANQGSEA. This CDR3 is built from 13 residues. For the CDR3, the DNA is TGCAGCGTTGTGACAGGGGGCATCTACGAGCAGTACTTC. Translated: CSVVTGGIYEQYF.